The rows below give T cell receptor beta chains drawn from one sample of a study of T cell responses to AZD1222 COVID-19 vaccine. Here immunoSEQ multiplex PCR was the method, and the copy in TCRdb shows in-frame clones only, minus some. The repertoire consists of approximately 67,000 clones, with about 85% occurring once and the leading ten covering 20% to 25%. Specimen: peripheral blood, collected on day 0 of AZD1222 vaccination. The receptors derive from an adult in good health. Each CDR3 is given with its conserved first and last residue. A D gene is named only where the DNA matches it firmly. Clone size appears in some rows only: once, few, many, or a class for an expanded clone.

TRBJ2-7,TRBD1,once,TRBV27,TGTGCCAGCAGTTCCCCGGACAGGCGATCCTACGAGCAGTACTTC,CASSSPDRRSYEQYF
TRBJ2-1,TRBD2,-,TRBV5-1,TGCGCCAGCAGCCGGACTGGGGGGGATTACAATGAGCAGTTCTTC,CASSRTGGDYNEQFF
TRBJ1-2,-,-,TRBV4-2,TGTGCCAGCAGCCGGGACAAGGGACGGGCTAACTATGGCTACACCTTC,CASSRDKGRANYGYTF
TRBJ1-2,-,-,TRBV7-8,TGTGCCAGCAGCCCTACCCCGGGGTGGGGGTATGGCTACACCTTC,CASSPTPGWGYGYTF
TRBJ1-5,-,-,TRBV19,TGTGCCTGCAGTTTAGGGCAGTTATGGGACAATCAGCCCCAGCATTTT,CACSLGQLWDNQPQHF
TRBJ2-3,TRBD2,-,TRBV29-1,TGCAGCGTTGAAAAGAGCGGGGCCGGGACAGATACGCAGTATTTT,CSVEKSGAGTDTQYF
TRBJ2-1,-,-,TRBV12-3/TRBV12-4,TGTGCCAGCAGTTTAGAGCCCGGTGAGCAGTTCTTC,CASSLEPGEQFF
TRBJ1-5,-,-,TRBV18,TGTGCCAGCTCACCTATCCTAAGTTTTGGCAATCAGCCCCAGCATTTT,CASSPILSFGNQPQHF
TRBJ1-5,TRBD1,few,TRBV5-1,TGCGCCAGCAGCATCGACGGACAGGGCAATCAGCCCCAGCATTTT,CASSIDGQGNQPQHF
TRBJ2-1,TRBD1,-,TRBV5-1,TGCGCCATCCCCTCCGGGACAGTATACAATGAGCAGTTCTTC,CAIPSGTVYNEQFF
TRBJ2-7,TRBD2,-,TRBV6-2/TRBV6-3,TGTGCCAGCAGTTACTCCCAGCGGGGACCCTACGAGCAGTACTTC,CASSYSQRGPYEQYF
TRBJ2-7,-,-,TRBV11-2,TGTGCCAGCAGCTTACGTCCAGGGGAGAAAATCGAGCAGTACTTC,CASSLRPGEKIEQYF
TRBJ2-2,TRBD1,-,TRBV29-1,TGCAGCGCCAAAGCAGGACAGGGTCGGACCGGGGAGCTGTTTTTT,CSAKAGQGRTGELFF
TRBJ1-2,-,few,TRBV7-3,TGTGCCAGCAGCTTAGGGGGCAACTATGGCTACACCTTC,CASSLGGNYGYTF
TRBJ2-7,-,-,TRBV6-5,TGTGCCAGCAGTTCCGACTACAGGGCCGAGCAGTACTTC,CASSSDYRAEQYF
TRBJ1-1,-,-,TRBV19,TGTGCCAGTAGTATAGGAGCCACTGAAGCTTTCTTT,CASSIGATEAFF
TRBJ1-2,TRBD1,-,TRBV5-4,TGTGCCAGCAGCGACGACAGGGGATACTATGGCTACACCTTC,CASSDDRGYYGYTF
TRBJ2-2,-,-,TRBV24-1,TGTGCCACCAGTGACCCCGGGTCCCAGACCGGGGAGCTGTTTTTT,CATSDPGSQTGELFF
TRBJ1-5,TRBD1,-,TRBV19,TGTGCCAGTAGTTTCCGGGACAGGGGAGGAGATCAGCCCCAGCATTTT,CASSFRDRGGDQPQHF
TRBJ1-5,-,-,TRBV6-5,TGTGCCAGCAGGCCTAATCAGCCCCAGCATTTT,CASRPNQPQHF
TRBJ1-1,TRBD1,-,TRBV7-2,TGTGCCAGCAGCTACGGACAGGGGGCGTCTGAAGCTTTCTTT,CASSYGQGASEAFF